These 3 T cell receptor beta chains share one sample of origin, sequenced in a study of OX40 agonist ivuxolimab in advanced cancers. The method was immunoSEQ multiplex PCR; TCRdb's version includes in-frame clones alone and lacks a portion of them. The table lists 55,000 to 65,000 clones, 85% of them singletons. Specimen: CD4+ or CD8+ T cells sorted from blood, collected in a trial of the OX40 agonist ivuxolimab. These receptors originate from an adult with an advanced solid tumor such as melanoma, head and neck, liver or kidney cancer.

V and J are TRBV28 and TRBJ1-2, with 9 bases identical to TRBD1. The CDR3 runs 13 residues. Germline V lookup: CDR1 MDHEN, CDR2 SYDVKM. V shed 3 bases and J 8 bases; nucleotides not matched to a gene: 4. Here the CDR3 DNA reads TGTGCCAGCAGTTTGGTACAGGGGGCGGGCTACACCTTC. Its translation is CASSLVQGAGYTF.

This clone appeared a single time. V is TRBV27 and J is TRBJ2-1, with 8 positions matching TRBD2. Trimming at V came to 4 bases and at J to 10 bases, leaving 3 bases not matched to a gene. The CDR3 is 12 residues long. CDR1 is MNHEY, CDR2 SMNVEV, per germline (reference sequence). In DNA, the CDR3 is TGTGCCAGCAGTTCACAGCGGGGGGAGCAGTTCTTC. Amino acid sequence: CASSSQRGEQFF.

The chain employs TRBV28 and TRBJ2-2; 11 nucleotides agree with TRBD2. V lost 8 bases and J lost 2; bases outside the gene matches: 4. From germline, CDR1 is MDHEN and CDR2 SYDVKM. The CDR3 is 15 residues long. The CDR3 nucleotides read TGTGCCAGCTCCGGGACTAGCGGCAACACCGGGGAGCTGTTTTTT. Translating gives CASSGTSGNTGELFF.